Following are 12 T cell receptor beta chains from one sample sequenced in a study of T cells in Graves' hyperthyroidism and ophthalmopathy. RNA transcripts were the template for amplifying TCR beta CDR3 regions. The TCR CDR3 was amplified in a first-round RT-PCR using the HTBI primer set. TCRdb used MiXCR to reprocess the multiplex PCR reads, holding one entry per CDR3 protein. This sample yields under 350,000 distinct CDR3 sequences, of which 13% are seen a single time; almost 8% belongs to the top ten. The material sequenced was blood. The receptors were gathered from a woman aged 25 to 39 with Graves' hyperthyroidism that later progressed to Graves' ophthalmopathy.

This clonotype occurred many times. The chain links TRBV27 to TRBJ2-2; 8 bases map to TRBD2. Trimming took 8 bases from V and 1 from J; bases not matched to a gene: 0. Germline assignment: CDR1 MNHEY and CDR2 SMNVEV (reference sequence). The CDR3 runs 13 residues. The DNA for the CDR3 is TGTGCCAGCGGGACTAGGAACACCGGGGAGCTGTTTTTT. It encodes CASGTRNTGELFF.

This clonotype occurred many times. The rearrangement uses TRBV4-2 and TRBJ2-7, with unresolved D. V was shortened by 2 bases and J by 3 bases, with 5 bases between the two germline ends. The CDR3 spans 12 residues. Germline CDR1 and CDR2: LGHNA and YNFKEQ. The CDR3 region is CASSQTGYEQYF. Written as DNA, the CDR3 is TGTGCCAGCAGCCAAACGGGCTACGAGCAGTACTTC.

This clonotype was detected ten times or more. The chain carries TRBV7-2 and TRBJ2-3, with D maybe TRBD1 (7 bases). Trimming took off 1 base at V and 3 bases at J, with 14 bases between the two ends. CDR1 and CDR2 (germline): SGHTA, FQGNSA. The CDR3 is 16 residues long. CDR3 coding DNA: TGTGCCAGCAGCTTAGTGTCAGGGGGGTGGACAGATACGCAGTATTTT. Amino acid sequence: CASSLVSGGWTDTQYF. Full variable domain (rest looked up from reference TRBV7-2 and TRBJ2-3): GAGVSQSPSNKVTEKGKDVELRCDPISGHTALYWYRQSLGQGLEFLIYFQGNSAPDKSGLPSDRFSAERTGGSVSTLTIQRTQQEDSAVYLCASSLVSGGWTDTQYFGPGTRLTVL.

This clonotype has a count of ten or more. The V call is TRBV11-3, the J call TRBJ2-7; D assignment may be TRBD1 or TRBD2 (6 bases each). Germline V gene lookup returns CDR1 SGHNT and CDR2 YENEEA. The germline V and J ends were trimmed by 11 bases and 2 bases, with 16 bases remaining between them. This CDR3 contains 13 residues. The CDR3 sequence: CAGIPGDTYEQYF. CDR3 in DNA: TGTGCCGGCATTCCGGGGGACACCTACGAGCAGTACTTC.

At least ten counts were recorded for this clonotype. The CDR3 DNA reads as TGTGCCAGCAGTTCCCGAAGCATGAACACTGAAGCTTTCTTT. Translated: CASSSRSMNTEAFF. The chain has TRBV27 and TRBJ1-1; D remains ambiguous. This CDR3 is built from 14 residues. Trimming left V 4 bases short and J 0 bases short, with 9 bases between. Germline V CDR1 and CDR2: MNHEY, SMNVEV (reference sequence).

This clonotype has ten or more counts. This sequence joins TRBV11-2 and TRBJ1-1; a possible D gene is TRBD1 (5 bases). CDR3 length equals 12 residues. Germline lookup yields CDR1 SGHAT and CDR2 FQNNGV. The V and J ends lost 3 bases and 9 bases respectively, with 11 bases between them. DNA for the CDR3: TGTGCCAGCAGCTTGGAAGGGACGAAAGCTTTCTTT. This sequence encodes CASSLEGTKAFF.

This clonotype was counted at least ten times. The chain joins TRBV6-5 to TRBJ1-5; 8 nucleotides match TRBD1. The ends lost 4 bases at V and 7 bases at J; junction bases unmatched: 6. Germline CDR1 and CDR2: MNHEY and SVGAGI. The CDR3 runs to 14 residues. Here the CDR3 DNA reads TGTGCCAGCAGTTCTACGACAGGGGACCAGCCCCAGCATTTT. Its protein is CASSSTTGDQPQHF.

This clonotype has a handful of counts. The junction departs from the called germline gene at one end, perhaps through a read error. CDR3 DNA: TGTGCCAGCAGATACCCGCCCGGGGGGGGAACCTACAATGGGCAGTTCTTC. Translated, it gives CASRYPPGGGTYNGQFF. This sequence joins TRBV27 and TRBJ2-1, with 8 bases matching TRBD2. The CDR3 runs 17 residues. Germline assignment: CDR1 MNHEY and CDR2 SMNVEV (reference sequence).

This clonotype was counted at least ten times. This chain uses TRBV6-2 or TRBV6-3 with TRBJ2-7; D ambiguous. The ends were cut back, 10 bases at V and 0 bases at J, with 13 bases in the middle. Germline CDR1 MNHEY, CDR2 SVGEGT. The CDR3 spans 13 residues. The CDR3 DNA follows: TGTGCCACGAACAAACCTCCCTCCTACGAGCAGTACTTC. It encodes CATNKPPSYEQYF.

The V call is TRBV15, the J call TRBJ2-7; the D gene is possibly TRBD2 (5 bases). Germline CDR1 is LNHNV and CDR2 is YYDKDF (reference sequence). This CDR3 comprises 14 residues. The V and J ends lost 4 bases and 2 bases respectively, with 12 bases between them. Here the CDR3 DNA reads TGTGCCACCAGCACCCTTTCTAGCACCTACGAGCAGTACTTC. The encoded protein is CATSTLSSTYEQYF. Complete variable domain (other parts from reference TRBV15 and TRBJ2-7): DAMVIQNPRYQVTQFGKPVTLSCSQTLNHNVMYWYQQKSSQAPKLLFHYYDKDFNNEADTPDNFQSRRPNTSFCFLDIRSPGLGDTAMYLCATSTLSSTYEQYFGPGTRLTVT.

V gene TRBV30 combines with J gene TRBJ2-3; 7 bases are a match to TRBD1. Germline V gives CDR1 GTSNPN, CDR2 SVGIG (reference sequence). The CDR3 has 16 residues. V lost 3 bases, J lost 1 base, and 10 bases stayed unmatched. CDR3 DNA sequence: TGTGCCTGGAGCGGGCCGTTCACAGGGGGCACAGATACGCAGTATTTT. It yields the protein CAWSGPFTGGTDTQYF.

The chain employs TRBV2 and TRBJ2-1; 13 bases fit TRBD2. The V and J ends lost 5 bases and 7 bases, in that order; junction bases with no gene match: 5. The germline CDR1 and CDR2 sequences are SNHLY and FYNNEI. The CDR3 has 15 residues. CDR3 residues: CASSLGLAGLNEQFF. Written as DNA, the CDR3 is TGTGCCAGCAGTTTGGGACTAGCGGGATTAAATGAGCAGTTCTTC.